One sample yielded the 28 T cell receptor beta chains listed below, sequenced in a study of T cells after yellow fever vaccination. TCRdb redid the calling of the 5' RACE reads with MiXCR, one entry per CDR3 protein. The repertoire consists of around 30,000 distinct CDR3 sequences, with around 4.6% occurring once and the leading ten covering 35% to 50%. Sample: CD8+ T cells sorted from PBMCs, taken 10 days after the yellow fever booster vaccination. These receptors were taken from a man aged 25-45 years who received the YFV17D yellow fever vaccine.

A remark on this clonotype: A much bigger clone sits one base away, suggesting this may be a read error. Here the CDR3 reads CASSDAWGFRYEQYF. CDR3 nucleotides: TGTGCCAGCAGTGACGCCTGGGGGTTTAGGTACGAGCAGTACTTC. This chain connects TRBV25-1 to TRBJ2-7; the D gene could be TRBD1 or TRBD2 (5 bases each). Deletions cut 3 bases from V and 4 bases from J, with 16 bases between. Germline lookup yields CDR1 MGHDK and CDR2 SYGVNS. The CDR3 spans 15 residues.

This clonotype has at least ten counts. The chain recombines TRBV9 with TRBJ1-3; D not certain. Germline V gene data show CDR1 as SGDLS and CDR2 as YYNGEE. With 3 bases removed from V and 4 bases from J, the gap between germline ends came to 5 bases. There are 12 residues in the CDR3. In DNA form, the CDR3 reads TGTGCCAGCAGCGAACAAGGAAACACCATATATTTT. It specifies CASSEQGNTIYF.

This clonotype was seen repeatedly, ten times or more. This chain links TRBV28 with TRBJ2-3; D perhaps matches TRBD2 (6 bases). This CDR3 comprises 16 residues. Trimming took off 7 bases at V and 4 bases at J, with 21 bases between the two ends. Germline CDR1 is MDHEN and CDR2 is SYDVKM. CDR3 region: CASNIPRDFGADTQYF. The CDR3 DNA reads TGTGCCAGCAACATACCCCGGGACTTTGGGGCAGATACGCAGTATTTT.

This clonotype was seen ten or more times. V usage is TRBV29-1 and J usage is TRBJ2-2; D is ambiguous. Deletions cut 2 bases from V and 1 base from J, with 8 bases between. Germline V CDR1 and CDR2: SQVTM, ANQGSEA. This CDR3 comprises 14 residues. The CDR3 here is CSVETTMNTGELFF. CDR3 bases: TGCAGCGTTGAAACCACTATGAACACCGGGGAGCTGTTTTTT.

This clonotype has at least ten counts. This chain uses TRBV6-2 or TRBV6-3 with TRBJ2-1, with D perhaps matching TRBD2 (6 bases). V was trimmed by 5 bases and J by 4 bases, leaving 15 bases between them. The CDR3 runs to 15 residues. From germline, CDR1 is MNHEY and CDR2 SVGEGT. This chain's CDR3 is CASSPSPGLYNEQFF. CDR3 DNA sequence: TGTGCCAGCAGTCCAAGTCCGGGACTTTACAATGAGCAGTTCTTC.

This clonotype was recorded many times. This chain uses TRBV7-9 with TRBJ2-1; D unresolved. From germline, CDR1 is SEHNR and CDR2 FQNEAQ (reference sequence). CDR3 size: 13 residues. V was pared by 1 base and J by 6 bases, with 7 bases between. The CDR3 here is CASSLVDLNEQFF. The CDR3 DNA sequence: TGTGCCAGCAGCTTAGTAGACCTCAATGAGCAGTTCTTC.

As regards this clonotype: Mismatch with germline at one junction end may stem from a read error. The chain links TRBV27 to TRBJ2-6; no reliable D call. Germline V CDR1 and CDR2: MNHEY, SMNVEV (reference sequence). The CDR3 covers 17 residues. CDR3 sequence reads: CVSSFSAIISGANVLTF. The CDR3 region has the DNA TGTGTCAGCAGTTTTTCCGCCATAATCTCTGGGGCCAACGTCCTGACTTTC.

In its sample, this clonotype was seen a few times. CDR3 bases: TGTGCCAGCAGTAAAAGTTTGGACCTGCCGACAGCGGGAGTTAATGAGCAGTTCTTC. Translated, it gives CASSKSLDLPTAGVNEQFF. The chain employs TRBV12-3 or TRBV12-4 and TRBJ2-1; 8 positions match TRBD2. The J segment lost 7 bases and the V segment lost 5 bases, leaving 22 bases of the junction unmatched. The CDR3 is 19 residues long.

At least ten counts were recorded for this clonotype. The chain links TRBV12-3 or TRBV12-4 to TRBJ2-2, with TRBD2 identical over 15 bases. The CDR3 covers 19 residues. With 3 bases clipped from V and 1 base from J, the junction kept 6 bases outside the gene matches. CDR3 in DNA: TGTGCCAGCAGTTTCGGACTAGCGGGAGGGCCTGGGAACACCGGGGAGCTGTTTTTT. This codes for CASSFGLAGGPGNTGELFF.

This clonotype was counted many times. This chain connects TRBV4-2 to TRBJ2-1, with 9 bases lining up with TRBD2. Germline V CDR1 and CDR2: LGHNA, YNFKEQ. The CDR3 contains 14 residues. The junction had 2 bases not matched to a gene; V was cut back by 4 bases and J by 4 bases. The CDR3 here is CASSLAGEYNEQFF. CDR3 sequence (DNA): TGTGCCAGCAGCCTAGCGGGGGAGTACAATGAGCAGTTCTTC.

This clonotype was seen at least ten times. This chain links TRBV12-3 or TRBV12-4 with TRBJ2-2; D gene ambiguous. V lost 0 bases, J lost 0 bases, and 5 bases lay in between. The CDR3 runs 15 residues. This CDR3 reads CASSLAETNTGELFF. The CDR3 coding sequence is TGTGCCAGCAGTTTAGCGGAGACGAACACCGGGGAGCTGTTTTTT.

In its sample, this clonotype was seen many times. This rearrangement joins TRBV9 to TRBJ2-7; TRBD1 aligns across 7 bases. The CDR3 covers 16 residues. V lost 0 bases, J lost 4 bases, and 10 bases stayed unmatched. Germline CDR1 reads SGDLS; CDR2 reads YYNGEE. The CDR3 sequence is CASSVGGGLGVYEQYF. The CDR3 coding sequence is TGTGCCAGCAGCGTAGGAGGGGGCCTAGGAGTATACGAGCAGTACTTC.

In its sample, this clonotype was seen many times. The chain recombines TRBV27 with TRBJ2-7, with 9 bases that match TRBD2. J gave up 3 bases and V 6 bases, and 6 bases lay outside the gene matches. The CDR3 spans 14 residues. Per germline, CDR1 MNHEY and CDR2 SMNVEV (reference sequence). The CDR3 bases are TGTGCCAGCAGCCAACTAGCGGGCCTCTACGAGCAGTACTTC. Its translation: CASSQLAGLYEQYF.

Ten or more counts support this clonotype. The chain employs TRBV6-5 and TRBJ2-1; D possibly corresponds to TRBD2 (5 bases). The V end lost 4 bases, the J end lost 11 bases, and 9 bases lay between the germline ends. The germline gives CDR1 MNHEY, CDR2 SVGAGI. The CDR3 loop spans 11 amino acids. CDR3 nucleotide sequence: TGTGCCAGCAGTTCGGAGCGGAAGCAGTTCTTC. It is translated as CASSSERKQFF.

In its sample, this clonotype was seen many times. V usage is TRBV4-3 and J usage is TRBJ2-5; TRBD1 is a possible D gene (5 bases). V lost 0 bases to trimming and J lost 4 bases, with 15 bases between them. CDR1 LGHNA and CDR2 YSLEER come from the germline V gene. This CDR3 spans 16 amino acids. Here the CDR3 reads CASSQDARGIGETQYF. As DNA, the CDR3 is TGCGCCAGCAGCCAAGACGCTAGGGGAATCGGAGAGACCCAGTACTTC.

This clonotype was found many times. The V and J genes are TRBV12-3 or TRBV12-4 and TRBJ2-2; D may be TRBD1 (7 bases). The CDR3 is 14 residues long. V gave up 7 bases and J gave up 6 bases, with 15 bases separating them. CDR3 residues: CASTKTGTPGELFF. The CDR3 bases are TGTGCCAGCACTAAGACAGGGACTCCCGGGGAGCTGTTTTTT.

The table lists this clonotype with many counts. The chain couples TRBV11-2 to TRBJ1-5; D remains ambiguous. Germline V CDR1 and CDR2: SGHAT, FQNNGV. The V end lost 0 bases, the J end lost 0 bases, and 12 bases lay between the germline ends. The CDR3 spans 17 residues. In DNA form, the CDR3 reads TGTGCCAGCAGCTTAGACACGTCTTCCTATAGCAATCAGCCCCAGCATTTT. This gives the protein CASSLDTSSYSNQPQHF.

This clonotype was seen ten or more times. The J gene is TRBJ1-6, the V gene TRBV29-1; D unresolved. The CDR3 totals 9 residues. Trimming removed 7 bases from V and 10 bases from J, with 5 bases in between. In germline, CDR1 is SQVTM, CDR2 ANQGSEA. In DNA form, the CDR3 reads TGCAGCGGGAAATCACCCCTCCACTTT. It yields the protein CSGKSPLHF.

This clonotype has at least ten counts. The genes are TRBV3-2 and TRBJ2-1. TRBV3-2 is recorded as a pseudogene. The CDR3 extends over 15 amino acids. CDR3 loop: CASSQSMSSYNEQFF. The CDR3 nucleotides read TGTGCCAGCAGCCAATCGATGAGCTCCTACAATGAGCAGTTCTTC.

This clonotype came up many times. This chain uses TRBV11-3 with TRBJ2-4; 7 bases are a match to TRBD1. The CDR3 has 15 residues. Looked up from germline, CDR1 is SGHNT and CDR2 is YENEEA. After removal of 6 bases from V and 5 bases from J, the junction contained 10 bases not matched to a gene. The CDR3 is CASSYRTGKQNIQYF. DNA of the CDR3: TGTGCCAGCAGTTATCGGACAGGAAAACAAAACATTCAGTACTTC.

This clonotype was detected many times. The CDR3 is CARKRGVCRYNEQFF. The DNA of the CDR3 is TGTGCCAGGAAGAGGGGGGTTTGTCGTTACAATGAGCAGTTCTTC. The chain joins TRBV6-5 to TRBJ2-1; D may correspond to TRBD1 or TRBD2 (6 bases each). V was clipped by 9 bases and J by 4 bases, with 19 bases between them. CDR1 and CDR2 (germline): MNHEY, SVGAGI. The CDR3 runs 15 residues.

This clonotype has ten or more counts. The chain has TRBV9 and TRBJ2-5, with 7 bases identical to TRBD2. Germline trimming cut 4 bases from V and 4 bases from J; bases unmatched to any gene: 10. The length of the CDR3 is 15 residues. CDR1 SGDLS and CDR2 YYNGEE come from the germline V gene. The CDR3 is CASSIQRGGGETQYF. DNA of the CDR3: TGTGCCAGCAGCATCCAGCGGGGAGGCGGAGAGACCCAGTACTTC. The variable domain in full, with the rest retrieved from reference TRBV9 and TRBJ2-5, is DSGVTQTPKHLITATGQRVTLRCSPRSGDLSVYWYQQSLDQGLQFLIQYYNGEERAKGNILERFSAQQFPDLHSELNLSSLELGDSALYFCASSIQRGGGETQYFGPGTRLLVL.

In its sample, this clonotype was seen many times. This rearrangement joins TRBV27 to TRBJ2-3; unclear D gene. Trimming stripped 2 bases from V and 2 bases from J, with 11 bases between. CDR3 length: 15 residues. Germline CDR1 MNHEY, CDR2 SMNVEV (reference sequence). Written as DNA, the CDR3 is TGTGCCAGCAGTTTAGCGGAGCCTTACACAGATACGCAGTATTTT. It translates to CASSLAEPYTDTQYF.

The V and J genes are TRBV10-3 and TRBJ2-5; D is possibly TRBD2 (5 bases). The V and J ends lost 3 bases and 4 bases respectively, with 12 bases between them. Germline assignment: CDR1 ENHRY and CDR2 SYGVKD. This CDR3 is 14 amino acids long. The chain's CDR3 is CAISEGGAGETQYF. The CDR3 bases are TGTGCCATCAGTGAAGGCGGCGCGGGAGAGACCCAGTACTTC.

This clonotype was counted at least ten times. The chain uses TRBV5-4 and TRBJ2-5; D may correspond to TRBD1 or TRBD2 (5 bases each). The V gene's germline CDR1 is SGHNT and CDR2 YYREEE (reference sequence). Trimming took off 5 bases at V and 1 base at J, with 15 bases between the two ends. The CDR3 loop spans 15 amino acids. CDR3 sequence: CASRTEPGRQETQYF. Written as DNA, the CDR3 is TGTGCCAGCAGGACCGAACCGGGACGCCAAGAGACCCAGTACTTC. Full variable domain (rest looked up from reference TRBV5-4 and TRBJ2-5): ETGVTQSPTHLIKTRGQQVTLRCSSQSGHNTVSWYQQALGQGPQFIFQYYREEENGRGNFPPRFSGLQFPNYSSELNVNALELDDSALYLCASRTEPGRQETQYFGPGTRLLVL.

This clonotype was detected ten times or more. This chain joins TRBV5-1 and TRBJ1-1; unclear D gene. From germline, CDR1 is SGHRS and CDR2 YFSETQ. The CDR3 length is 13 residues. The ends were cut back, 2 bases at V and 1 base at J, with 6 bases in the middle. In DNA form, the CDR3 reads TGCGCCAGCAGCTTACGGTCGAACACTGAAGCTTTCTTT. Protein sequence: CASSLRSNTEAFF.

Ten or more counts support this clonotype. V and J are TRBV29-1 and TRBJ2-1; 8 nucleotides match TRBD2. This CDR3 is built from 15 residues. CDR1 and CDR2 from the germline V gene are SQVTM and ANQGSEA. The V and J ends lost 4 bases and 1 base, in that order; junction bases with no gene match: 6. The CDR3 nucleotides are TGCAGCGTTGCGGGACTAGTCCGTTCCTACAATGAGCAGTTCTTC. Its protein is CSVAGLVRSYNEQFF.

This clonotype was recorded many times. The chain employs TRBV4-1 and TRBJ2-7; the D gene is possibly TRBD1 (5 bases). The germline V gene has CDR1 MGHRA and CDR2 YSYEKL. Trimming removed 0 bases at V and 5 bases at J, with 23 bases between. The CDR3 contains 18 residues. The CDR3 DNA reads as TGCGCCAGCAGCCAAGATGGAGACCCAGGGATCGCTCTCAACGAGCAGTACTTC. Translation: CASSQDGDPGIALNEQYF.